The clone carrying this T cell receptor beta chain was seen ten or more times. Its antigen remains unidentified. The CDR3 consists of 14 residues. V was clipped by 0 bases and J by 3 bases, with 10 bases between them. Germline CDR1 SGDLS, CDR2 YYNGEE. The data were taken from a study of regulatory T cells in long-lasting Graves disease. Study background: Persistent Graves' disease denoted over 5 years of antithyroid drugs plus positive TSH receptor antibodies.

Through Arm-PCR of CDR3 regions and iRepertoire HTBI primers, TCR beta libraries were built. TCRdb used MiXCR to reprocess the multiplex PCR reads, holding one entry per CDR3 protein. The sample contains some 440,000 distinct CDR3 sequences, around 21% of which appear only once. Time point: persistent/refractory GD, antithyroid drugs over 5 years with positive TRAb. PBMC RNA was the source of the TCR library. Around 10 milliliters of peripheral blood were drawn into EDTA tubes. Regarding the study as a whole: Favoring TRBV28, TRBJ1-2 and TRBJ2-5 was a feature seen in persistent disease.

The rearrangement joins TRBV9 to TRBJ2-7; D remains ambiguous. The source is a female donor with Graves disease. This specimen was peripheral blood mononuclear cells (PBMCs), taken when the disease was refractory, from a patient treated with antithyroid drugs. CDR3 nucleotide sequence: TGTGCCAGCAGCGTAGAGAGTCTAGGCTACGAGCAGTACTTC. Translated, it gives CASSVESLGYEQYF.